This T cell receptor beta chain was captured in a study of blood T cell repertoires in COVID-19. The overall study: Both acute and convalescent COVID-19 samples were obtained from the United States, Italy and Spain.

V gave up 5 bases and J gave up 8 bases; unmatched junction bases: 8. Germline V gives CDR1 MNHEY, CDR2 SMNVEV (reference sequence). This CDR3 contains 14 residues. The method was immunoSEQ multiplex PCR; TCRdb's version includes in-frame clones alone and lacks a portion of them. The repertoire includes tens of thousands of clones, under 95% of them detected once, and 8.5% sits in the top ten. The source material was peripheral blood. The receptor was derived from a human donor in a cohort sampled during active COVID-19. J is TRBJ1-3 and V is TRBV27, with TRBD1 matching over 8 bases. The CDR3: CASSPRTGSDTIYF. DNA of the CDR3: TGTGCCAGCAGTCCCCGGACAGGGTCGGACACCATATATTTT.